This passage covers 26 T cell receptor beta chains from one sample sequenced in a study of blood T cells in healthy people across ages. It was with a sample-barcoded 5' primer and a J-beta primer mix that a second PCR of about 6 to 11 cycles was run. TCRdb recomputed calls from the 5' RACE reads with MiXCR, one row per CDR3 protein. The repertoire holds around 1,900,000 distinct CDR3 sequences, around 42% seen once, with 23% in the top ten. Material for sequencing was blood. The receptor source for this set is a human donor in good health.

The V and J genes are TRBV14 and TRBJ1-4, with a possible D match to TRBD1 (5 bases). V was trimmed by 0 bases and J by 8 bases, leaving 10 bases between them. Looked up from germline, CDR1 is SGHDN and CDR2 is FVKESK. The CDR3 consists of 14 residues. CDR3 bases: TGTGCCAGCAGCCAAGATCTCTGGGACGAAAAACTGTTTTTT. It yields the protein CASSQDLWDEKLFF. The full variable domain, with the rest looked up from reference TRBV14 and TRBJ1-4, is EAGVTQFPSHSVIEKGQTVTLRCDPISGHDNLYWYRRVMGKEIKFLLHFVKESKQDESGMPNNRFLAERTGGTYSTLKVQPAELEDSGVYFCASSQDLWDEKLFFGSGTQLSVL.

This clonotype was seen a handful of times. The chain is built from TRBV9 and TRBJ2-1; TRBD2 matches 10 bases. This CDR3 spans 15 amino acids. Unmatched junction bases numbered 7, after V lost 3 bases and J lost 7 bases. CDR1 is SGDLS and CDR2 is YYNGEE in the germline V gene. CDR3 residues: CASSALAGGRNEQFF. The CDR3 DNA follows: TGTGCCAGCAGCGCATTAGCGGGGGGCCGAAATGAGCAGTTCTTC.

This clonotype was observed a handful of times. The gene calls are TRBV4-3 and TRBJ1-2; D may be TRBD1 (5 bases). This CDR3 is built from 16 residues. Germline-derived CDR1 and CDR2 are LGHNA and YSLEER. Trimming shortened V by 1 base and J by 4 bases, and 16 bases separated the two germline ends. The DNA for the CDR3 is TGCGCCAGCAGCCAAGGAAGGCAGGGCGGTTTCTATGGCTACACCTTC. Its protein product is CASSQGRQGGFYGYTF.

This clonotype was counted a few times. The V call is TRBV5-1, the J call TRBJ2-7, with D tentatively TRBD1 or TRBD2 (5 bases each). CDR3 size: 17 residues. V was trimmed by 0 bases and J by 1 base, leaving 17 bases between them. Germline values: CDR1 SGHRS, CDR2 YFSETQ. The CDR3, as DNA: TGCGCCAGCAGCTTGGCTCCGGGACCCCCAGGATCCTACGAGCAGTACTTC. This sequence encodes CASSLAPGPPGSYEQYF.

In this sample, this clonotype turned up a few times. V gene TRBV4-1 combines with J gene TRBJ2-4, with a weak D call TRBD1 (6 bases). The germline V gene encodes CDR1 MGHRA and CDR2 YSYEKL. CDR3 length: 17 amino acids. V lost 3 bases and J 2 bases, leaving 17 bases between the germline ends. This CDR3 reads CASSHTGARGTKNIQYF. For the CDR3, the DNA is TGCGCCAGCAGCCACACCGGGGCCAGGGGAACCAAAAACATTCAGTACTTC.

This chain links TRBV6-1 with TRBJ2-1, with TRBD2 matching 8 bases. V shed 6 bases and J 5 bases; nucleotides not matched to a gene: 6. The V gene's germline CDR1 is MNHNS and CDR2 SASEGT. The CDR3 covers 14 residues. CDR3 protein: CASSRGGPNNEQFF. CDR3 nucleotides: TGTGCCAGCAGCCGGGGGGGACCAAACAATGAGCAGTTCTTC.

The CDR3: CASSFRLADTQFF. CDR3 sequence (DNA): TGTGCCAGCAGCTTTCGACTAGCAGACACGCAGTTTTTT. The chain employs TRBV7-6 and TRBJ1-4; D is ambiguous. With 3 bases removed from V and 16 bases from J, the gap between germline ends came to 18 bases. This CDR3 region has 13 residues. CDR1 and CDR2 from the germline V gene are SGHVS and FNYEAQ.

This clonotype has at least ten counts. The rearrangement links TRBV7-3 to TRBJ2-1; no definite D call. The V and J ends lost 3 bases and 0 bases respectively, with 9 bases between them. CDR3 length equals 15 residues. CDR1 and CDR2 (germline): SGHTA, FQGTGA. CDR3 in amino acids: CASSFGILSYNEQFF. CDR3 DNA: TGTGCCAGCAGCTTTGGGATTCTCTCCTACAATGAGCAGTTCTTC. Full variable domain (remainder filled in from reference TRBV7-3 and TRBJ2-1): GAGVSQTPSNKVTEKGKYVELRCDPISGHTALYWYRQSLGQGPEFLIYFQGTGAADDSGLPNDRFFAVRPEGSVSTLKIQRTERGDSAVYLCASSFGILSYNEQFFGPGTRLTVL.

This clonotype was seen more than once but under ten times. The CDR3 sequence: CASSKWTGGSYEQYF. The CDR3 DNA reads TGTGCCAGCAGCAAATGGACAGGGGGCTCCTACGAGCAGTACTTC. This chain uses TRBV5-4 with TRBJ2-7; 10 positions agree with TRBD1. The CDR3 extends over 15 amino acids. From germline, CDR1 is SGHNT and CDR2 YYREEE (reference sequence). V shed 4 bases, J shed 0 bases, and the junction held 4 bases outside the gene matches.

This rearrangement joins TRBV12-3 or TRBV12-4 to TRBJ1-5; the D is unclear. Between the trimmed V and J ends, which lost 6 bases and 2 bases, there was a span of 11 bases. The CDR3 has 14 amino acids. The CDR3, as DNA: TGTGCCAGCAGCTCCCAAAACGGCAATCAGCCCCAGCATTTT. As protein: CASSSQNGNQPQHF.

J is TRBJ2-1 and V is TRBV12-3 or TRBV12-4; 9 positions match TRBD2. J gave up 9 bases and V 0 bases, and 15 bases lay outside the gene matches. The CDR3 is 18 residues long. CDR3: CASSLASGRIPSWGEQFF. DNA for the CDR3: TGTGCCAGCAGTTTAGCGAGCGGGAGGATCCCGAGTTGGGGTGAGCAGTTCTTC.

This sequence joins TRBV7-2 and TRBJ1-5, with TRBD1 identical over 8 bases. Germline V gene sequence: CDR1 SGHTA, CDR2 FQGNSA. Trimming took 2 bases from V and 6 from J; bases not matched to a gene: 18. This CDR3 region has 19 residues. CDR3: CASSLRGMVGQGVVQPQHF. DNA of the CDR3: TGTGCCAGCAGCTTAAGAGGGATGGTAGGACAGGGTGTCGTTCAGCCCCAGCATTTT.

The rearrangement links TRBV4-2 to TRBJ2-1; 10 nucleotides align to TRBD2. Germline values: CDR1 LGHNA, CDR2 YNFKEQ. V shed 0 bases and J 6 bases; nucleotides not matched to a gene: 11. The length of the CDR3 is 18 residues. For the CDR3, the DNA is TGTGCCAGCAGCCAAGAACTTCCACTAGCGGGGAGGGTCAATGAGCAGTTCTTC. Residues: CASSQELPLAGRVNEQFF.

V gene TRBV20-1 combines with J gene TRBJ1-1; 10 positions match TRBD1. The CDR3 length is 14 residues. Losses at the gene ends were 5 bases for V and 3 bases for J; bases not matched to a gene: 6. From germline, CDR1 is DFQATT and CDR2 SNEGSKA (reference sequence). The CDR3, as DNA: TGCAGTGCTGATCGACAGGGGGCGGACACTGAAGCTTTCTTT. This translates into CSADRQGADTEAFF.

This clonotype showed up just a few times. The chain links TRBV5-1 to TRBJ1-2; no definite D call. This CDR3 spans 12 amino acids. Trimming left V 5 bases short and J 6 bases short, with 11 bases between. Germline CDR1 SGHRS, CDR2 YFSETQ. The CDR3 reads CASRWEMDGYTF. The CDR3 DNA is TGCGCCAGCAGGTGGGAGATGGATGGCTACACCTTC.

The chain combines TRBV6-1 with TRBJ2-7; TRBD2 agrees at 8 bases. This CDR3 has 13 residues. CDR1 is MNHNS, CDR2 SASEGT, per germline. V trimming: 3 bases; J trimming: 2 bases; junction bases outside the gene matches: 0. DNA of the CDR3: TGTGCCAGCAGTGACGGGGGGGCCTACGAGCAGTACTTC. Encoded protein: CASSDGGAYEQYF.

The chain uses TRBV5-1 and TRBJ2-1; a possible D gene is TRBD1 (5 bases). The CDR3 consists of 14 residues. V lost 4 bases and J lost 8, with 16 bases in between. The germline V gene has CDR1 SGHRS and CDR2 YFSETQ. CDR3 protein: CASSRQPGDDEQFF. CDR3 in DNA: TGCGCCAGCAGCCGACAGCCGGGCGACGATGAGCAGTTCTTC.

This chain joins TRBV6-1 and TRBJ2-3; D not certain. CDR3 length: 15 residues. The ends were cut back, 2 bases at V and 0 bases at J, with 9 bases in the middle. Germline CDR1 MNHNS, CDR2 SASEGT. CDR3 residues: CASSESGLSTDTQYF. CDR3 DNA: TGTGCCAGCAGTGAATCAGGCCTTAGCACAGATACGCAGTATTTT.

This chain uses TRBV24-1 with TRBJ2-3, with D possibly TRBD1 on 6 matching bases. V shed 9 bases and J shed 0 bases, with 12 bases lying between them. Germline CDR1 reads KGHDR; CDR2 reads SFDVKD. The CDR3 consists of 14 residues. The CDR3 loop reads CATGNRVSTDTQYF. The DNA of the CDR3 is TGTGCCACCGGAAACAGGGTTAGCACAGATACGCAGTATTTT.

The rearrangement uses TRBV9 and TRBJ2-4, with D tentatively TRBD1 (6 bases). Deletions cut 4 bases from V and 13 bases from J, with 24 bases between. CDR1 SGDLS and CDR2 YYNGEE come from the germline V gene. CDR3 size: 15 residues. The CDR3 sequence is CASSPPGRGGGEQYF. The CDR3 coding sequence is TGTGCCAGCAGCCCCCCAGGCAGGGGCGGTGGGGAGCAGTACTTC.

This clonotype appeared a few times. The chain combines TRBV6-1 with TRBJ2-7; possibly TRBD1 for D (6 bases). V lost 6 bases to trimming and J lost 3 bases, with 21 bases between them. This CDR3 comprises 16 residues. Germline CDR1 reads MNHNS; CDR2 reads SASEGT. CDR3: CASRRGFRGDYYEQYF. CDR3 nucleotide sequence: TGTGCCAGCAGGAGGGGGTTTAGGGGCGATTACTACGAGCAGTACTTC.

The V gene is TRBV7-9, the J gene TRBJ1-5, with D perhaps TRBD1 (5 bases). This CDR3 has 15 residues. Germline V gene lookup returns CDR1 SEHNR and CDR2 FQNEAQ (reference sequence). The ends were cut back, 5 bases at V and 8 bases at J, with 19 bases in the middle. CDR3 residues: CASSAEVGAVKPQHF. CDR3 in DNA: TGTGCCAGCAGCGCCGAGGTAGGGGCCGTAAAGCCCCAGCATTTT.

This chain uses TRBV20-1 with TRBJ1-2, with 7 bases that match TRBD1. CDR3 length: 12 residues. Germline loops: CDR1 DFQATT, CDR2 SNEGSKA (reference sequence). V lost 5 bases, J lost 8 bases, and 8 bases stayed unmatched. CDR3 in amino acids: CSASRQGSGYTF. The CDR3, as DNA: TGCAGTGCTTCCAGACAGGGTAGCGGCTACACCTTC.

Many counts were recorded for this clonotype. The chain combines TRBV29-1 with TRBJ1-6; D not resolved. The V end lost 4 bases, the J end lost 7 bases, and 11 bases lay between the germline ends. Germline CDR1 is SQVTM and CDR2 is ANQGSEA. The CDR3 totals 13 residues. The CDR3 here is CSVGDLRNSPLHF. The CDR3 DNA is TGCAGCGTTGGGGATCTCCGGAATTCACCCCTCCACTTT. Variable domain in full (rest from reference TRBV29-1 and TRBJ1-6): SAVISQKPSRDICQRGTSLTIQCQVDSQVTMMFWYRQQPGQSLTLIATANQGSEATYESGFVIDKFPISRPNLTFSTLTVSNMSPEDSSIYLCSVGDLRNSPLHFGNGTRLTVT.

The chain carries TRBV7-9 and TRBJ2-1; D is possibly TRBD1 or TRBD2 (5 bases each). CDR1 and CDR2 (germline): SEHNR, FQNEAQ (reference sequence). V dropped 5 bases and J dropped 1 base, with 15 bases sitting between them. This CDR3 region has 16 residues. The CDR3 spells CASSPGPNPSYNEQFF. The CDR3 nucleotides are TGTGCCAGCAGCCCGGGACCAAACCCTTCCTACAATGAGCAGTTCTTC.

This clonotype occurred a few times. The rearrangement links TRBV20-1 to TRBJ2-1; the D gene is possibly TRBD2 (6 bases). Germline assignment: CDR1 DFQATT and CDR2 SNEGSKA (reference sequence). The ends were cut back, 3 bases at V and 2 bases at J, with 17 bases in the middle. The CDR3 has 16 residues. The CDR3 loop reads CSARAAGGAPYNEQFF. CDR3 nucleotides: TGCAGTGCTAGGGCCGCGGGCGGGGCCCCCTACAATGAGCAGTTCTTC.